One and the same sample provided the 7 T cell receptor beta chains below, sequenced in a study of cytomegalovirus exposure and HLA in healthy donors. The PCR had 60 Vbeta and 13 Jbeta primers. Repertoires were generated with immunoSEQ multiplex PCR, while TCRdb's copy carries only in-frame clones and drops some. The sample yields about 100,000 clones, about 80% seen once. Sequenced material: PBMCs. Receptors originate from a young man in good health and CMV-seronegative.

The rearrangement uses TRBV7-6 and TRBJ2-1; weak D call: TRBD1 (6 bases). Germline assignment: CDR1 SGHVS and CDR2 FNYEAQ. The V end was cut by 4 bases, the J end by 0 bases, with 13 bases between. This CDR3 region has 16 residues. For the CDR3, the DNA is TGTGCCAGCAGCTCGGACAGCCTAAGCTCCTACAATGAGCAGTTCTTC. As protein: CASSSDSLSSYNEQFF.

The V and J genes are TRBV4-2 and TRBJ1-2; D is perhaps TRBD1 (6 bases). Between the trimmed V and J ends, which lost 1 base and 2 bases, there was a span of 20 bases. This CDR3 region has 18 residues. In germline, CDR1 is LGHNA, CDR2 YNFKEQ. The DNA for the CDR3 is TGTGCCAGCAGCCAAGGGGCCCTGGGGGCTGTGATAAACTATGGCTACACCTTC. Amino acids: CASSQGALGAVINYGYTF.

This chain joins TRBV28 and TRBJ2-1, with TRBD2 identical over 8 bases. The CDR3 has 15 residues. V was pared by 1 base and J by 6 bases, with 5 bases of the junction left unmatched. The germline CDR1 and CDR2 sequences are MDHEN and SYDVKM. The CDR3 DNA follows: TGTGCCAGCAGTTTATCCGGGAGGGGTGTCAATGAGCAGTTCTTC. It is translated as CASSLSGRGVNEQFF.

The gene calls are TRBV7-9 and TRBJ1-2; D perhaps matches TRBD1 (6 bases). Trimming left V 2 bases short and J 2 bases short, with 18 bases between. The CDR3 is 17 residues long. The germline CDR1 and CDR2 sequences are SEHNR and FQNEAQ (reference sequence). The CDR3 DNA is TGTGCCAGCAGCTTAAGTTTTGGACAGTCAGTAAACTATGGCTACACCTTC. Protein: CASSLSFGQSVNYGYTF.

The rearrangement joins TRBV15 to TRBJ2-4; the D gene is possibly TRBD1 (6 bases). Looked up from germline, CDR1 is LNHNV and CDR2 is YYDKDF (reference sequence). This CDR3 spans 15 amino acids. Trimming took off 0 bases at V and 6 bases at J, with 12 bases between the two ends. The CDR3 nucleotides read TGTGCCACCAGCAGAGACAGGGGCCTGAGAAACATTCAGTACTTC. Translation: CATSRDRGLRNIQYF.

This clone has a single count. The CDR3 region has the DNA TGTGCCAGCAAACCTCTAGCGGGGAAGGCAGATACGCAGTATTTT. It is translated as CASKPLAGKADTQYF. The chain has TRBV6-5 and TRBJ2-3; TRBD2 matches at 9 bases. CDR1 and CDR2 (germline): MNHEY, SVGAGI. This CDR3 region has 15 residues. After removal of 7 bases from V and 4 bases from J, the junction contained 9 bases not matched to a gene.

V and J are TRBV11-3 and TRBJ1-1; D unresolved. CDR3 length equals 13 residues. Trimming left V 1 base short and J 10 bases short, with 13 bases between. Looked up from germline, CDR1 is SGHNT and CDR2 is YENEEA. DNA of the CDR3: TGTGCCAGCAGCTTAGGACATCAGAAGGCAGCTTTCTTT. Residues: CASSLGHQKAAFF.